The T cell receptor (beta chain) described here comes from a study of cytomegalovirus exposure and HLA in healthy donors. Study-wide background: Roughly 85 million unique TCRs from HLA-typed donors made up an early data release. Study-wide findings and caveats: The sole available immune exposure information was CMV serostatus.

PCR employed 60 Vbeta and 13 Jbeta primers. Sequenced by immunoSEQ multiplex PCR; TCRdb stores in-frame clones only, minus some. The repertoire holds 100,000 to 150,000 clones, 60% to 80% seen once, with roughly 7.3% in the top ten. Details on this clone: What it binds is not known.

Trimming at V came to 0 bases and at J to 4 bases, leaving 5 bases not matched to a gene. The CDR3 is 15 amino acids. The V gene's germline CDR1 is LGHNA and CDR2 YNFKEQ. The V call is TRBV4-2, the J call TRBJ2-5; 7 bases agree with TRBD2. This clonotype originated in a male donor in good health and CMV-seronegative. The sample was PBMCs. CDR3 region: CASSQDQGEGETQYF. The CDR3 DNA reads as TGTGCCAGCAGCCAAGATCAAGGGGAGGGAGAGACCCAGTACTTC.